Listed below are T cell receptor beta chains from one sample, sequenced in a study of blood T cell repertoires in COVID-19. The method was immunoSEQ multiplex PCR; TCRdb's version includes in-frame clones alone and lacks a portion of them. This sample carries some 180,000 clones, roughly 76% of them seen once, and the ten largest clones take roughly 11%. Input material: peripheral blood. These TCRs come from a woman aged 40 to 50 with COVID-19, enrolled during active disease. CDR3s include the opening cysteine and the closing phenylalanine or tryptophan. The D gene is left open where the match is weak. Rows may omit the clone size; those that give it use once, few, many or a size class.

d_call: .
clone_size: .
j_call: TRBJ2-1
cdr3_length: 11
v_call: TRBV7-9
cdr3_aa: CASSSYTEQFF
cdr3_nt: TGTGCCAGCAGCTCTTACACAGAGCAGTTCTTC

d_call: .
clone_size: .
j_call: TRBJ1-1
cdr3_length: 13
v_call: TRBV11-1
cdr3_aa: CASSAPGNTEAFF
cdr3_nt: TGTGCCAGCAGCGCACCCGGGAACACTGAAGCTTTCTTT

d_call: .
clone_size: .
j_call: TRBJ1-2
cdr3_length: 12
v_call: TRBV30
cdr3_aa: CAWSVLSKGYTF
cdr3_nt: TGTGCCTGGAGTGTACTTAGTAAGGGCTACACCTTC

d_call: .
clone_size: .
j_call: TRBJ1-2
cdr3_length: 15
v_call: TRBV11-2
cdr3_aa: CASSLEAGVSYGYTF
cdr3_nt: TGTGCCAGCAGCTTAGAGGCAGGGGTTTCCTATGGCTACACCTTC

d_call: .
clone_size: few
j_call: TRBJ1-1
cdr3_length: 13
v_call: TRBV5-1
cdr3_aa: CASSLIGNTEAFF
cdr3_nt: TGCGCCAGCAGCTTGATCGGGAACACTGAAGCTTTCTTT

d_call: TRBD2
clone_size: .
j_call: TRBJ2-1
cdr3_length: 14
v_call: TRBV29-1
cdr3_aa: CSVVIAGLGNEQFF
cdr3_nt: TGCAGCGTTGTGATAGCGGGGTTGGGGAATGAGCAGTTCTTC

d_call: .
clone_size: .
j_call: TRBJ2-3
cdr3_length: 15
v_call: TRBV7-3
cdr3_aa: CASSLMGPGSDTQYF
cdr3_nt: TGTGCCAGCAGCTTAATGGGCCCGGGGTCAGATACGCAGTATTTT

d_call: TRBD2
clone_size: .
j_call: TRBJ2-1
cdr3_length: 13
v_call: TRBV5-1
cdr3_aa: CASSEGLASEQFF
cdr3_nt: TGCGCCAGCAGCGAGGGACTAGCGTCAGAGCAGTTCTTC

d_call: TRBD2
clone_size: .
j_call: TRBJ2-1
cdr3_length: 23
v_call: TRBV3-1/TRBV3-2
cdr3_aa: CASSQDWGETASGGALTYNEQFF
cdr3_nt: TGTGCCAGCAGCCAAGACTGGGGAGAGACGGCTAGCGGGGGGGCCTTGACCTACAATGAGCAGTTCTTC

d_call: TRBD1
clone_size: .
j_call: TRBJ2-2
cdr3_length: 14
v_call: TRBV29-1
cdr3_aa: CSVVGQEITGELFF
cdr3_nt: TGCAGCGTTGTCGGACAGGAAATCACCGGGGAGCTGTTTTTT

d_call: TRBD1
clone_size: few
j_call: TRBJ2-2
cdr3_length: 15
v_call: TRBV5-1
cdr3_aa: CASSLGTGDTGELFF
cdr3_nt: TGCGCCAGCAGCTTAGGGACAGGGGACACCGGGGAGCTGTTTTTT

d_call: TRBD1
clone_size: .
j_call: TRBJ1-2
cdr3_length: 15
v_call: TRBV2
cdr3_aa: CASNAGGATSGGYTF
cdr3_nt: TGTGCCAGCAATGCAGGGGGCGCGACTTCAGGCGGCTACACCTTC

d_call: TRBD2
clone_size: .
j_call: TRBJ2-1
cdr3_length: 15
v_call: TRBV27
cdr3_aa: CASRIAGGTYNEQFF
cdr3_nt: TGTGCCAGCAGGATAGCGGGAGGTACCTACAATGAGCAGTTCTTC

d_call: TRBD2
clone_size: .
j_call: TRBJ2-1
cdr3_length: 16
v_call: TRBV9
cdr3_aa: CASSVGLAGGHNEQFF
cdr3_nt: TGTGCCAGCAGCGTAGGTCTAGCGGGGGGGCATAATGAGCAGTTCTTC

d_call: TRBD2
clone_size: .
j_call: TRBJ2-1
cdr3_length: 19
v_call: TRBV4-1
cdr3_aa: CASSQDRTSNPRSYNEQFF
cdr3_nt: TGCGCCAGCAGCCAAGACAGGACTAGTAACCCCCGGTCCTACAATGAGCAGTTCTTC

d_call: TRBD1
clone_size: .
j_call: TRBJ2-1
cdr3_length: 16
v_call: TRBV7-2
cdr3_aa: CASSSLGQGFYNEQFF
cdr3_nt: TGTGCCAGCAGCTCCCTAGGACAGGGCTTCTACAATGAGCAGTTCTTC

d_call: TRBD1
clone_size: once
j_call: TRBJ2-2
cdr3_length: 16
v_call: TRBV19
cdr3_aa: CASSNNQGVRTGELFF
cdr3_nt: TGTGCCAGTAGTAACAACCAGGGGGTACGGACCGGGGAGCTGTTTTTT